These T cell receptor beta chains were read from a single sample in a study of response to subunit inactivated influenza vaccine. Via MiXCR, TCRdb re-called the RT-PCR reads, giving one row per CDR3 protein. Seen here are 550,000 to 600,000 distinct CDR3 sequences, 10% to 15% observed once, and the top ten hold roughly 10%. The sample was PBMCs from blood, taken on the day of vaccination. The receptor set was obtained from a man in his fifties or sixties who received an inactivated influenza vaccine. The CDR3 runs from the conserved cysteine through the conserved F or W. The D gene is left open where the match is weak. Size tells how often a clone was seen (once, few, many) or the class of an expanded clone, and some rows leave it out.

j_gene: TRBJ2-7; d_gene: NA; v_gene: TRBV6-1; abundance: few; CDR3aa: CASDAGQHYSYEQYF
j_gene: TRBJ2-3; d_gene: NA; v_gene: TRBV7-9; abundance: few; CDR3aa: CASSLAAGLADTQYF
j_gene: TRBJ2-1; d_gene: TRBD2; v_gene: TRBV7-2; abundance: NA; CDR3aa: CASSPRRDAGGQFF
j_gene: TRBJ1-1; d_gene: TRBD1; v_gene: TRBV5-1; abundance: NA; CDR3aa: CASSASGTGDTEAFF
j_gene: TRBJ2-7; d_gene: TRBD2; v_gene: TRBV20-1; abundance: NA; CDR3aa: CSARDRLSGRAYEQYF
j_gene: TRBJ2-6; d_gene: TRBD1; v_gene: TRBV5-1; abundance: NA; CDR3aa: CASSLWGQGLSGANVLTF
j_gene: TRBJ2-1; d_gene: NA; v_gene: TRBV7-7; abundance: few; CDR3aa: CASSLTAGGRMDEQFF
j_gene: TRBJ2-7; d_gene: TRBD1; v_gene: TRBV6-2/TRBV6-3; abundance: once; CDR3aa: CASRKTGGTSYEQYF
j_gene: TRBJ2-7; d_gene: NA; v_gene: TRBV10-3; abundance: few; CDR3aa: CAISESGGGSAYEQYF
j_gene: TRBJ2-1; d_gene: TRBD2; v_gene: TRBV20-1; abundance: few; CDR3aa: CSARALAGALNEQFF
j_gene: TRBJ2-7; d_gene: TRBD2; v_gene: TRBV20-1; abundance: NA; CDR3aa: CSARQLAGPTYEQYF
j_gene: TRBJ1-1; d_gene: NA; v_gene: TRBV10-3; abundance: NA; CDR3aa: CAISAVQGGTEAFF
j_gene: TRBJ2-7; d_gene: NA; v_gene: TRBV28; abundance: NA; CDR3aa: CASSQIRLRGPYEQYF
j_gene: TRBJ2-2; d_gene: TRBD2; v_gene: TRBV29-1; abundance: NA; CDR3aa: CSVEDPASGSSNTGELFF
j_gene: TRBJ2-1; d_gene: NA; v_gene: TRBV20-1; abundance: NA; CDR3aa: CSARDVVKDYNEQFF
j_gene: TRBJ2-3; d_gene: NA; v_gene: TRBV6-2/TRBV6-3; abundance: few; CDR3aa: CASSHRIEGRTDTQYF
j_gene: TRBJ1-4; d_gene: TRBD1; v_gene: TRBV7-2; abundance: NA; CDR3aa: CASSTDRDGKLFF
j_gene: TRBJ2-7; d_gene: TRBD2; v_gene: TRBV4-2; abundance: NA; CDR3aa: CASSQISGRAREQYF
j_gene: TRBJ2-7; d_gene: TRBD2; v_gene: TRBV5-5; abundance: NA; CDR3aa: CASSSLREALNEQYF
j_gene: TRBJ2-2; d_gene: TRBD2; v_gene: TRBV5-1; abundance: NA; CDR3aa: CASTGASGAPGELFF
j_gene: TRBJ2-2; d_gene: NA; v_gene: TRBV5-8; abundance: NA; CDR3aa: CASSPGRGGHTGELFF
j_gene: TRBJ1-6; d_gene: TRBD1; v_gene: TRBV9; abundance: few; CDR3aa: CASSSGTGESPLHF
j_gene: TRBJ2-1; d_gene: NA; v_gene: TRBV20-1; abundance: many; CDR3aa: CSARAGHNEQFF
j_gene: TRBJ1-3; d_gene: NA; v_gene: TRBV7-6; abundance: NA; CDR3aa: CASSLAAGAGNTIYF
j_gene: TRBJ2-6; d_gene: TRBD1; v_gene: TRBV4-3; abundance: NA; CDR3aa: CASSQERNGQGSSGANVLTF
j_gene: TRBJ2-2; d_gene: TRBD2; v_gene: TRBV11-2; abundance: NA; CDR3aa: CASSWASGRTGELFF
j_gene: TRBJ1-1; d_gene: TRBD1; v_gene: TRBV7-2; abundance: NA; CDR3aa: CASRNGQGRAEAFF
j_gene: TRBJ2-5; d_gene: TRBD2; v_gene: TRBV4-1; abundance: few; CDR3aa: CASSQPGLARETQYF
j_gene: TRBJ2-2; d_gene: NA; v_gene: TRBV12-3/TRBV12-4; abundance: many; CDR3aa: CASSNTNTGELFF
j_gene: TRBJ1-4; d_gene: NA; v_gene: TRBV4-1; abundance: NA; CDR3aa: CASSLDRIATNEKLFF
j_gene: TRBJ2-5; d_gene: TRBD2; v_gene: TRBV15; abundance: few; CDR3aa: CATSRISGIGETQYF
j_gene: TRBJ1-1; d_gene: NA; v_gene: TRBV24-1; abundance: few; CDR3aa: CATPSPGKDTEAFF
j_gene: TRBJ2-1; d_gene: TRBD2; v_gene: TRBV11-2; abundance: NA; CDR3aa: CASSLVSSGRGRKYNEQFF
j_gene: TRBJ2-2; d_gene: TRBD2; v_gene: TRBV7-6; abundance: many; CDR3aa: CASSKRLAGEFLSNTGELFF
j_gene: TRBJ1-5; d_gene: NA; v_gene: TRBV7-2; abundance: many; CDR3aa: CASSPGGFNQPQHF
j_gene: TRBJ2-1; d_gene: NA; v_gene: TRBV7-9; abundance: few; CDR3aa: CASTNLLINNEQFF
j_gene: TRBJ1-5; d_gene: NA; v_gene: TRBV9; abundance: few; CDR3aa: CASSVDPGTQPQHF
j_gene: TRBJ2-7; d_gene: NA; v_gene: TRBV3-1; abundance: many; CDR3aa: CASSPDPSYEQYF
j_gene: TRBJ2-1; d_gene: NA; v_gene: TRBV6-6; abundance: few; CDR3aa: CAGRDRNNEQFF
j_gene: TRBJ1-6; d_gene: NA; v_gene: TRBV7-2; abundance: many; CDR3aa: CASSFQGGAYNSPLHF